This T cell receptor beta chain is from a study of fetal regulatory T cell absence and autoimmunity. As for this clone: Antigen specificity is unknown.

Findings and caveats of the study: TRB gene family usage was broadly similar in cord blood and pancreas.

Sequenced by immunoSEQ multiplex PCR; TCRdb stores in-frame clones only, minus some. This table has about 43,000 clones, roughly 80% appearing once. This CDR3 is 18 amino acids long. The chain employs TRBV12-2 and TRBJ1-5. TRBV12-2 is an annotated pseudogene. Sequencing was carried out using cord blood. The receptor comes from a newborn boy with IPEX syndrome. The CDR3 DNA sequence: TGTGCAAGTCGCTTAGCGCAGTCTTCTAGTCCTTCCAATCAGCCCCAGCATTTT. Its protein product is CASRLAQSSSPSNQPQHF.